This T cell receptor (beta chain) stems from a study of neurological immune-mediated disorders. This clonotype was found many times. The germline CDR1 and CDR2 sequences are MDHEN and SYDVKM. V lost 5 bases, J lost 1 base, and 12 bases stayed unmatched. The CDR3 covers 18 residues. The study built unsorted libraries from 2 million PBMCs kept at -80 C. Each CDR3 protein is one row after TCRdb ran MiXCR on the 5' RACE reads. The data contain some 16,000 distinct CDR3 sequences, about a fifth of them singletons. The J gene is TRBJ2-1, the V gene TRBV28; 9 bases fit TRBD2. Sequencing input: PBMCs. This clonotype originated in a man aged 50-60 years in good health. CDR3 sequence reads: CASSPPGSSGSSYNEQFF. In DNA, the CDR3 is TGTGCCAGCAGTCCCCCTGGGAGTAGCGGGAGTTCCTACAATGAGCAGTTCTTC.